This T cell receptor beta chain was sequenced during a study of blood T cell repertoires in COVID-19. Seattle patients were enrolled during active infection and followed longitudinally. The CDR3 is 15 residues long. Germline V lookup: CDR1 LGHDT, CDR2 YNNKEL (reference sequence). The ends lost 3 bases at V and 2 bases at J; junction bases unmatched: 3. The protocol was immunoSEQ multiplex PCR, while the TCRdb copy is restricted to in-frame clones and leaves out a portion. Of tens of thousands of clones in the sample, 81% were seen once. The V and J genes are TRBV3-1 (or the pseudogene TRBV3-2) and TRBJ1-2; TRBD1 matches at 10 bases. The receptor comes from a man older than 75 with COVID-19, enrolled during active disease. The specimen sequenced was peripheral blood. CDR3 amino acids: CASSQRTGGNYGYTF. The CDR3 DNA follows: TGTGCCAGCAGCCAGAGGACAGGGGGAAACTATGGCTACACCTTC.